A selection of T cell receptor beta chains follows, all from one sample in a study of metastatic and nonmetastatic thyroid tumors. TCRdb re-analyzed the PCR reads using MiXCR. The table records 30,000 to 50,000 clones, under 20% of them present only once. Specimen: tumor tissue. Receptor source: a female donor with papillary thyroid cancer or a benign thyroid nodule (not recorded which). Some clones in this sample may be carry-over from other donors' samples. Both conserved end residues are part of each CDR3. A D gene is named only where the DNA matches it firmly. Rows may omit the clone size; those that give it use once, few, many or a size class.

TRBV27	TRBJ1-5	many	-	CASSPGAVGNQPQHF	TGTGCCAGCAGCCCCGGGGCAGTGGGCAATCAGCCCCAGCATTTT
TRBV29-1	TRBJ2-5	many	-	CSVVWALGETQYF	TGCAGCGTTGTTTGGGCCCTGGGAGAGACCCAGTACTTC
TRBV27	TRBJ1-6	many	-	CASSPGQPNNSPLHF	TGTGCCAGCAGCCCCGGACAGCCCAATAATTCACCCCTCCACTTT
TRBV24-1	TRBJ2-3	many	-	CATSDARSRTDTQYF	TGTGCCACCAGCGATGCGAGGTCTCGGACAGATACGCAGTATTTT
TRBV5-4	TRBJ1-1	-	TRBD1	CASSADRDRGGAFF	TGTGCCAGCAGCGCAGACCGGGACAGGGGGGGAGCTTTCTTT
TRBV27	TRBJ2-3	-	TRBD1	CASSLWGWDRGCTRADTQYF	TGTGCCAGCAGTTTATGGGGGTGGGACAGGGGATGTACTCGTGCAGATACGCAGTATTTT
TRBV27	TRBJ1-4	many	-	CASRKWGQAGGDEKLFF	TGTGCCAGCAGAAAGTGGGGTCAGGCGGGGGGAGATGAAAAACTGTTTTTT
TRBV28	TRBJ1-1	few	-	CASSSPDLSTVEAFF	TGTGCCAGCAGTTCACCCGACCTCAGTACTGTTGAAGCTTTCTTT
TRBV12-3/TRBV12-4	TRBJ2-5	-	TRBD2	CASILSGGPGGETQYF	TGTGCCAGCATTTTAAGCGGGGGCCCGGGAGGCGAGACCCAGTACTTC
TRBV7-2	TRBJ1-6	many	-	CASSLVRGNNSPLHF	TGTGCCAGCAGCTTAGTACGGGGAAATAATTCACCCCTCCACTTT
TRBV6-1	TRBJ2-7	-	-	CASSEEVLGSYEQYF	TGTGCCAGCAGTGAGGAGGTATTAGGTAGCTACGAGCAGTACTTC
TRBV14	TRBJ2-1	-	TRBD1	CASSQVARDRGPYNGQFF	TGTGCCAGCAGCCAAGTCGCTCGGGACAGGGGGCCCTACAATGGGCAGTTCTTC
TRBV20-1	TRBJ2-3	many	TRBD2	CSAPGRRAGGTDTQYF	TGCAGTGCTCCTGGGAGGAGGGCGGGAGGCACAGATACGCAGTATTTT
TRBV7-9	TRBJ2-7	-	TRBD1	CASSQQRTGTEQLF	TGTGCCAGCAGCCAACAACGGACAGGGACCGAGCAGTTGTTC
TRBV10-2	TRBJ1-3	many	-	CASSDEGLGNTIYF	TGCGCCAGCAGTGACGAGGGCCTCGGAAACACCATATATTTT
TRBV28	TRBJ1-1	few	-	CASSFGGANTEAFF	TGTGCCAGCAGTTTTGGGGGTGCGAACACTGAAGCTTTCTTT
TRBV12-3/TRBV12-4	TRBJ2-7	many	-	CASSLWEGGYEQYF	TGTGCCAGCAGTTTATGGGAGGGGGGCTACGAGCAGTACTTC
TRBV11-2	TRBJ2-2	-	-	CASISSPLTYTGELFF	TGTGCCAGCATTTCCTCCCCTCTAACATACACCGGGGAGCTGTTTTTT
TRBV9	TRBJ1-3	few	-	CASSTHTGGNTIYF	TGTGCCAGCAGCACGCACACCGGTGGAAACACCATATACTTT
TRBV15	TRBJ2-2	many	TRBD2	CATSRDWGLAGAGELFF	TGTGCCACCAGCAGAGATTGGGGACTAGCGGGGGCCGGGGAGCTGTTTTTT
TRBV5-1	TRBJ1-3	many	-	CASRRQLDSGNTIYF	TGCGCCAGCAGACGGCAGCTAGACTCTGGAAACACCATATATTTT